This T cell receptor (beta chain) was obtained from a study of OX40 agonist ivuxolimab in advanced cancers. About the study: Patients with prior anti-PD-1, anti-PD-L1 or anti-CTLA-4 therapy were eligible; approximately 37% had some.

Sequenced by immunoSEQ multiplex PCR; TCRdb stores in-frame clones only, minus some. Among 75,000 to 90,000 clones listed, roughly nine tenths were seen once. Whole-study findings and limits: Clonal expansion by week 6 occurred in CD4+ and CD8+ blood T cells (at 0.1 to 3.0 mg/kg).

V lost 8 bases and J lost 10, with 13 bases in between. Per the germline V gene, CDR1 is SGHAT and CDR2 is FQNNGV. The CDR3 runs to 11 residues. The sampling schedule covered blood at baseline, cycle 4 day 1, and cycle 7 day 1. Regarding this clone: Its antigen is still unknown.

Here the sequenced sample was CD4+ or CD8+ T cells sorted from blood, taken in a trial of the OX40 agonist ivuxolimab. The chain carries TRBV11-2 and TRBJ2-3; D not certain. The clonotype originates from an adult with an advanced solid tumor such as melanoma, head and neck, liver or kidney cancer. The CDR3 DNA follows: TGTGCCAGCCGAACAAATAGGGCGCAGTATTTT. Residues: CASRTNRAQYF.